These 22 T cell receptor beta chains originate from one sample sequenced in a study of blood T cells in healthy people across ages (dated by TCRdb to between 2014 and 2016). Library method: 5' RACE. Sequenced using an Illumina HiSeq 2500. A second PCR of about 6 to 12 cycles was run with a J-beta primer mix and a sample-barcoded 5' primer. In TCRdb, the public reads were trimmed at Q25 with fastp and aligned with MiXCR, with productive beta chains retained. When rows share a CDR3 protein, they turn into one entry using the most common DNA and genes. The sample has about 1.5 million distinct CDR3 sequences on record, 35% to 45% of them singletons. The ten largest clones take up just over 4% of the sample. Sequenced material: blood. These receptors were collected from a woman between 18 and 30 years old in good health.

This clonotype was detected only a few times. This chain uses TRBV12-3 or TRBV12-4 with TRBJ1-1; D is perhaps TRBD1 (5 bases). The CDR3 is 14 residues long. Trimming removed 1 base at V and 5 bases at J, with 11 bases between. The CDR3 protein is CASSLGGRGTEAFF. CDR3 nucleotides: TGTGCCAGCAGTTTAGGGGGAAGGGGAACTGAAGCTTTCTTT.

This clonotype came up once. The chain has TRBV7-8 and TRBJ1-3; D may be TRBD1 (6 bases). The CDR3 has 14 amino acids. V was shortened by 5 bases and J by 0 bases, with 8 bases between the two germline ends. The germline CDR1 and CDR2 sequences are SGHVS and FQNEAQ. CDR3 in DNA: TGTGCCAGCAGCCGACAGGTCTCTGGAAACACCATATATTTT. As protein: CASSRQVSGNTIYF.

This clonotype has just a few counts. The chain couples TRBV20-1 to TRBJ2-3; TRBD1 matches at 9 bases. The V gene's germline CDR1 is DFQATT and CDR2 SNEGSKA (reference sequence). J gave up 5 bases and V 6 bases, and 9 bases lay outside the gene matches. The CDR3 totals 14 residues. The CDR3 region has the DNA TGCAGTGCCCGACCGGGACAGGGTCTAGATACGCAGTATTTT. Encoded protein: CSARPGQGLDTQYF.

The chain carries TRBV4-3 and TRBJ1-2; D is undetermined. Deletions cut 0 bases from V and 2 bases from J, with 10 bases between. CDR1 LGHNA and CDR2 YSLEER come from the germline V gene. CDR3 size: 15 residues. The CDR3 region is CASSQDRNRNYGYTF. In DNA, the CDR3 is TGCGCCAGCAGCCAAGATAGAAACAGAAACTATGGCTACACCTTC.

This chain links TRBV7-8 with TRBJ1-2; 7 nucleotides agree with TRBD1. The CDR3 is made up of 13 amino acids. V trimming: 3 bases; J trimming: 6 bases; junction bases outside the gene matches: 4. Germline CDR1 SGHVS, CDR2 FQNEAQ. The CDR3 coding sequence is TGTGCCAGCAGCTTCGAGGGACAGAATGGCTACACCTTC. Protein sequence: CASSFEGQNGYTF.

CDR3 coding DNA: TGTGCCAGCAGCTTAAATACTTTAGAGACCCAGTACTTC. It translates to CASSLNTLETQYF. The chain is built from TRBV7-2 and TRBJ2-5, with D hard to call. The CDR3 totals 13 residues. The germline V and J ends were trimmed by 2 bases and 4 bases, with 8 bases remaining between them. Per germline, CDR1 SGHTA and CDR2 FQGNSA.

This clonotype has only a few counts. This sequence joins TRBV29-1 and TRBJ1-2; perhaps TRBD1 as D (5 bases). Trimming left V 2 bases short and J 2 bases short, with 6 bases between. The CDR3 sequence is 12 residues long. Germline CDR1 is SQVTM and CDR2 is ANQGSEA. The CDR3: CSVEPGNYGYTF. The CDR3 DNA reads TGCAGCGTTGAACCAGGGAACTATGGCTACACCTTC.

This clonotype was seen a handful of times. The V call is TRBV4-1, the J call TRBJ2-3; D might be TRBD1 (6 bases). Trimming removed 3 bases from V and 1 base from J, with 26 bases in between. This CDR3 contains 20 residues. From germline, CDR1 is MGHRA and CDR2 YSYEKL. The CDR3 DNA reads as TGCGCCAGCAGCCACCCTTTTGGCAGGGGTATAGGTCGGGGCACAGATACGCAGTATTTT. Translation: CASSHPFGRGIGRGTDTQYF.

V usage is TRBV29-1 and J usage is TRBJ1-2; TRBD1 matches at 8 bases. CDR1 is SQVTM, CDR2 ANQGSEA, per germline. The CDR3 is 18 residues long. Trimming cost V 2 bases and J 3 bases; bases outside gene matches: 17. This CDR3 is CSVETPGLPRGHDYGYTF. In DNA, the CDR3 is TGCAGCGTTGAAACCCCAGGGCTTCCCAGGGGGCATGACTATGGCTACACCTTC.

J is TRBJ2-5 and V is TRBV21-1; TRBD2 is the table's D call and was not checked against the DNA. TRBV21-1 is annotated as a pseudogene. The CDR3 sequence is 14 residues long. CDR3 sequence: CASSKRTSVETQYF. For the CDR3, the DNA is TGTGCCAGCAGCAAGCGTACTAGCGTCGAGACCCAGTACTTC.

The V gene is TRBV3-1, the J gene TRBJ2-7; D is possibly TRBD1 (7 bases). Germline CDR1 LGHDT, CDR2 YNNKEL (reference sequence). Trimming shortened V by 1 base and J by 4 bases, and 17 bases separated the two germline ends. CDR3 length: 16 amino acids. The CDR3 nucleotides are TGTGCCAGCAGCCAAGGAGGCGGGACAGCAGGGTACGAGCAGTACTTC. Protein product: CASSQGGGTAGYEQYF.

The chain is built from TRBV24-1 and TRBJ2-7; 7 nucleotides agree with TRBD1. The germline V gene encodes CDR1 KGHDR and CDR2 SFDVKD. This CDR3 has 14 amino acids. The junction had 3 bases not matched to a gene; V was cut back by 4 bases and J by 1 base. The CDR3 DNA reads as TGTGCCACCAGTGACCCGGGACAGTCCTACGAGCAGTACTTC. Translated: CATSDPGQSYEQYF.

This clonotype was seen more than once but under ten times. This sequence joins TRBV10-2 and TRBJ2-7; no clear D gene. This CDR3 region has 11 residues. V was clipped by 3 bases and J by 5 bases, with 5 bases between them. In germline, CDR1 is WSHSY, CDR2 SAAADI. The DNA of the CDR3 is TGCGCCAGCAGTGACTGGGACGAGCAGTACTTC. Translating it yields CASSDWDEQYF.

The CDR3 loop reads CATAQGDDETQYF. The CDR3 DNA is TGTGCCACCGCACAGGGGGATGACGAGACCCAGTACTTC. J is TRBJ2-7 and V is TRBV6-2 or TRBV6-3; TRBD1 matches 8 bases. The J call may not be correct, given that the DNA end is closer to TRBJ2-5. This CDR3 spans 13 amino acids. Germline V CDR1 and CDR2: MNHEY, SVGEGT.

Only one count was recorded for this clonotype. The junction and the germline gene differ at one end; a read error may be behind it. The V call is TRBV29-1, the J call TRBJ2-1; maybe TRBD2 (5 bases). The V gene's germline CDR1 is SQVTM and CDR2 ANQGSEA. This CDR3 has 16 residues. CDR3 coding DNA: TGCAGCGTTGAAATCGGCCCCGGGGTAGCCTACAATGAGCAGTCCTTC. This encodes CSVEIGPGVAYNEQSF.

A few counts support this clonotype. As DNA, the CDR3 is TGCGCCAGCAGCTTGGGGTCAACAGCGATCACAGATACGCAGTATTTT. This encodes CASSLGSTAITDTQYF. The chain carries TRBV5-1 and TRBJ2-3; D not certain. The V end was cut by 0 bases, the J end by 2 bases, with 13 bases between. The CDR3 is 16 amino acids. Germline V gene sequence: CDR1 SGHRS, CDR2 YFSETQ.

This chain connects TRBV27 to TRBJ2-4, with a tentative D call TRBD1 (5 bases). The DNA end is more similar to TRBJ2-7, so the J call may be wrong. The CDR3 runs 14 residues. Germline CDR1 and CDR2: MNHEY and SMNVEV (reference sequence). CDR3 sequence (DNA): TGTGCCAGCAGTTTAAGGACATTTTCAGGCGAGCAGTACTTC. It encodes CASSLRTFSGEQYF.

This clonotype was seen a handful of times. The V gene is TRBV7-9, the J gene TRBJ2-7; D is possibly TRBD1 (6 bases). The CDR3 totals 15 residues. V was cut by 0 bases and J by 2 bases, with 11 bases left in between. Looked up from germline, CDR1 is SEHNR and CDR2 is FQNEAQ (reference sequence). CDR3 nucleotides: TGTGCCAGCAGCTTAGCGACTGACAGGCCCTACGAGCAGTACTTC. Its protein product is CASSLATDRPYEQYF. The full variable domain, in which reference TRBV7-9 and TRBJ2-7 provide the parts outside the CDR3, is DTGVSQNPRHKITKRGQNVTFRCDPISEHNRLYWYRQTLGQGPEFLTYFQNEAQLEKSRLLSDRFSAERPKGSFSTLEIQRTEQGDSAMYLCASSLATDRPYEQYFGPGTRLTVT.

To note about this clonotype: Germline is not matched at one junction end, which may reflect a read error. The V gene is TRBV27, the J gene TRBJ2-5; D possibly corresponds to TRBD1 (6 bases). The germline gives CDR1 MNHEY, CDR2 SMNVEV (reference sequence). CDR3 length: 15 amino acids. This chain's CDR3 is CASSLWVRGKETQYF. In DNA form, the CDR3 reads TGTGCAAGCAGTTTATGGGTCAGGGGAAAAGAGACCCAGTACTTC.

In its sample, this clonotype was seen a few times. V and J are TRBV20-1 and TRBJ2-3; weak D call: TRBD1 (6 bases). CDR1 DFQATT and CDR2 SNEGSKA come from the germline V gene (reference sequence). The CDR3 extends over 16 amino acids. The V end lost 5 bases, the J end lost 6 bases, and 24 bases lay between the germline ends. The DNA for the CDR3 is TGCAGTGCTTTAGATTGGACAGTCCTTCTCAGGGATACGCAGTATTTT. It translates to CSALDWTVLLRDTQYF.

The rearrangement joins TRBV5-1 to TRBJ2-1; D call uncertain. The ends were cut back, 0 bases at V and 8 bases at J, with 12 bases in the middle. Germline CDR1 and CDR2: SGHRS and YFSETQ. CDR3 length equals 14 residues. The CDR3 coding sequence is TGCGCCAGCAGCTTGGCCCTAGTAGTCGATGAGCAGTTCTTC. Residues: CASSLALVVDEQFF.

The CDR3: CASSYLTSGTDEQFF. The CDR3 DNA reads TGTGCCAGCAGCTACCTGACTAGCGGGACCGATGAGCAGTTCTTC. The chain uses TRBV7-2 and TRBJ2-1; 11 bases agree with TRBD2. CDR3 length equals 15 residues. Germline V CDR1 and CDR2: SGHTA, FQGNSA. With V trimmed by 4 bases and J by 8 bases, 7 bases remained unmatched. Complete variable domain (other parts from reference TRBV7-2 and TRBJ2-1): GAGVSQSPSNKVTEKGKDVELRCDPISGHTALYWYRQSLGQGLEFLIYFQGNSAPDKSGLPSDRFSAERTGGSVSTLTIQRTQQEDSAVYLCASSYLTSGTDEQFFGPGTRLTVL.